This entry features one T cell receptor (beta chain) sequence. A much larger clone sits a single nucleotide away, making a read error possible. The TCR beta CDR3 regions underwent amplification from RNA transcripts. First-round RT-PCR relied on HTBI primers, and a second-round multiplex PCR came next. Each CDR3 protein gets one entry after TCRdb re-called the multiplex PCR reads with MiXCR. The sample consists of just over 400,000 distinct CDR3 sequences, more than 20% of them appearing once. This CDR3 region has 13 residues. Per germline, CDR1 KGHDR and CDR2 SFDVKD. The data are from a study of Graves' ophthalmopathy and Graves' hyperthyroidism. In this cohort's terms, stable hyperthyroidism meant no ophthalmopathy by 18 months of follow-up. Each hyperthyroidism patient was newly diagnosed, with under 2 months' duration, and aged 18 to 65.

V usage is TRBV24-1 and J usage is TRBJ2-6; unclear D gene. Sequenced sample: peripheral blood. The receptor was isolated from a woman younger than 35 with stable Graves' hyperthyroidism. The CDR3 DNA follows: TGTGCCACCAGTGATTGGAAGCGAAGCGAGCAGGACTTC. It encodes CATSDWKRSEQDF.